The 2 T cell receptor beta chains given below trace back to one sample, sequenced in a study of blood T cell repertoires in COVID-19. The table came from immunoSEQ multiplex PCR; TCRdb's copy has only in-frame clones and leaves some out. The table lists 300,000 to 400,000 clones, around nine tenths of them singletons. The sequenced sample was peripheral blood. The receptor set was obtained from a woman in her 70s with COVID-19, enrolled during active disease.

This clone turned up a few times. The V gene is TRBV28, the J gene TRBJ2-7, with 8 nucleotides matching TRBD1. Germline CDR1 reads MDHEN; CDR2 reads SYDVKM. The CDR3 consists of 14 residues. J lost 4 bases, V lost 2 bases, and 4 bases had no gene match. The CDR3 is CASSLRTGRYEQYF. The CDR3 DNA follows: TGTGCCAGCAGTTTAAGGACAGGGAGATACGAGCAGTACTTC.

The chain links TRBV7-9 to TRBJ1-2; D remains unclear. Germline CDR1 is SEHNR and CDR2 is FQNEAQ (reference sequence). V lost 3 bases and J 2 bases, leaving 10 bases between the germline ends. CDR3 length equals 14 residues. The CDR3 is CASSFFQANYGYTF. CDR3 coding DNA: TGTGCCAGCAGCTTTTTCCAGGCGAACTATGGCTACACCTTC.